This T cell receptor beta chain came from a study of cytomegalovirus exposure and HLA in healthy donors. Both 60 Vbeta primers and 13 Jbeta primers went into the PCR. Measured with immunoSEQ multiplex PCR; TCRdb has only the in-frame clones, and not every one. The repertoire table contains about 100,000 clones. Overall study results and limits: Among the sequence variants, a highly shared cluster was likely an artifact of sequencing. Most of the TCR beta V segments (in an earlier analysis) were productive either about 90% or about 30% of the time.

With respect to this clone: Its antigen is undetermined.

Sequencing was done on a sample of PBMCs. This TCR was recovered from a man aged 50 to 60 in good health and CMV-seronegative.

The CDR3 nucleotides read TGTGCCAGCAGGGGGGGATTTCTCGGGGAGCTGTTTTTT. It yields the protein CASRGGFLGELFF. The V and J genes are TRBV6-5 and TRBJ2-2, with D maybe TRBD2 (6 bases). CDR3 length: 13 residues. In germline, CDR1 is MNHEY, CDR2 SVGAGI. Trimming took 6 bases from V and 7 from J, leaving 12 bases between them.